The rows below give T cell receptor beta chains drawn from one sample of a study of human T cells and chemical hapten exposure. TCRdb re-analysed the RACE reads in MiXCR, keeping a single row per CDR3 protein. The sample shows roughly 92,000 distinct CDR3 sequences, about an eighth of them seen only once. Sequenced here: whole blood, sampled in connection with sensitization to the hapten diphenylcyclopropenone (DPC). These receptors were taken from a middle-aged woman with alopecia areata. Some clones in this sample may be carry-over from other donors' samples. CDR3s include the opening cysteine and the closing phenylalanine or tryptophan. Fields, in order: D gene, V gene, J gene, clone size, CDR3 protein, CDR3 DNA. D genes are given only for firm matches. Clone sizes are given selectively: once, few, many, or a class where the clone is expanded.

-	TRBV4-3	TRBJ1-6	few	CASSQETNSPLHF	TGCGCCAGCAGCCAAGAGACAAATTCACCCCTCCACTTT
TRBD1	TRBV12-3/TRBV12-4	TRBJ2-5	-	CASSHTRTGGVGETQYF	TGTGCCAGCAGTCACACCCGGACAGGGGGTGTGGGAGAGACCCAGTACTTC
TRBD2	TRBV10-3	TRBJ2-5	many	CAISESSGSGQETQYF	TGTGCCATCAGTGAATCTAGCGGGAGTGGCCAAGAGACCCAGTACTTC
TRBD2	TRBV6-1	TRBJ2-1	many	CASSEGLGSDEQFF	TGTGCCAGCAGTGAGGGACTAGGGTCAGATGAGCAGTTCTTC
-	TRBV14	TRBJ2-5	-	CASSQAETQYF	TGTGCCAGCAGCCAAGCGGAGACCCAGTACTTC
TRBD1	TRBV7-2	TRBJ1-2	many	CASSLWDRVGYTF	TGTGCCAGCAGCTTATGGGACAGGGTTGGCTACACCTTC
-	TRBV30	TRBJ1-2	many	CAWSGPKKGGGYTF	TGTGCCTGGAGTGGGCCGAAGAAGGGAGGCGGCTACACCTTC
-	TRBV4-1	TRBJ1-1	-	CASSHPATNTEAFF	TGCGCCAGCAGCCATCCGGCTACGAACACTGAAGCTTTCTTT
TRBD2	TRBV5-1	TRBJ2-1	-	CASSLGPAGTNNEQFF	TGCGCCAGCAGCTTGGGACCAGCGGGGACCAACAATGAGCAGTTCTTC
TRBD1	TRBV2	TRBJ1-2	many	CASSSSGTGADYTF	TGTGCCAGCAGCTCTTCCGGGACAGGGGCCGACTACACCTTC
-	TRBV5-1	TRBJ1-2	few	CASSLGLDYGYTF	TGCGCCAGCAGCTTGGGACTGGACTATGGCTACACCTTC
-	TRBV4-2	TRBJ2-3	many	CASSQVTSLGTQYF	TGTGCCAGCAGCCAAGTGACAAGTCTGGGTACGCAGTATTTT
-	TRBV7-7	TRBJ2-2	many	CASSLRSNTGELFF	TGTGCTAGCAGCTTAAGGTCTAACACCGGGGAGCTGTTTTTT
-	TRBV2	TRBJ2-5	many	CASLRTAAKTQYF	TGTGCCAGCCTACGGACAGCGGCCAAGACCCAGTACTTC
-	TRBV19	TRBJ2-7	-	CASRSPTGTGTYEQYF	TGTGCCAGTAGAAGTCCGACCGGGACGGGGACCTACGAGCAGTACTTC
-	TRBV11-2	TRBJ1-2	-	CASRGAGANYGYTF	TGTGCCAGCAGGGGGGCCGGAGCTAACTATGGCTACACCTTC
-	TRBV11-2	TRBJ2-3	few	CASTLTRPADTQYF	TGTGCCAGCACCCTTACTAGACCCGCAGATACGCAGTATTTT
TRBD1	TRBV6-5	TRBJ2-3	many	CASSRGQGANTQYF	TGTGCCAGCAGTAGGGGACAGGGGGCGAATACGCAGTATTTT
TRBD1	TRBV6-2/TRBV6-3	TRBJ2-3	-	CASRGTGVDTQYF	TGTGCCAGCAGAGGAACAGGGGTCGATACGCAGTATTTT
TRBD1	TRBV15	TRBJ2-1	-	CATSSTGSNEQFF	TGTGCCACCAGTTCGACAGGGAGCAATGAGCAGTTCTTC
-	TRBV5-4	TRBJ1-5	many	CASSLGPARKEPQHF	TGTGCCAGCAGCTTGGGACCAGCTCGTAAAGAGCCCCAGCATTTT
-	TRBV24-1	TRBJ1-4	many	CATSDSRTGGDEKLFF	TGTGCCACCAGTGATTCGAGGACGGGGGGAGATGAAAAACTGTTTTTT
-	TRBV28	TRBJ2-7	once	CASGRYGGLRSYEQYF	TGTGCCAGCGGACGATACGGGGGCCTAAGATCCTACGAGCAGTACTTC
-	TRBV20-1	TRBJ1-1	-	CSARDELRGTEAFF	TGCAGTGCTAGAGATGAACTCCGGGGCACTGAAGCTTTCTTT
-	TRBV14	TRBJ2-1	few	CASSQDPLGKSEQFF	TGTGCCAGCAGCCAAGATCCCTTGGGAAAGAGTGAGCAGTTCTTC
TRBD2	TRBV29-1	TRBJ2-5	many	CSVGTSGQETQYF	TGCAGCGTTGGGACTAGCGGCCAAGAGACCCAGTACTTC
TRBD2	TRBV20-1	TRBJ2-1	-	CSAPVVGLATYNEQFF	TGCAGTGCGCCCGTCGTGGGACTAGCGACCTACAATGAGCAGTTCTTC
-	TRBV20-1	TRBJ1-4	many	CSARPGATYEKLFF	TGCAGTGCCAGACCGGGAGCGACTTACGAAAAACTGTTTTTT
TRBD1	TRBV5-6	TRBJ2-3	-	CASSSRDRRLDTQYF	TGTGCCAGCAGCTCCCGGGACAGGAGGCTAGATACGCAGTATTTT
TRBD1	TRBV25-1	TRBJ1-6	-	CASSGDREGRYSPLHF	TGTGCCAGCAGTGGAGACAGGGAAGGGCGTTATTCACCCCTCCACTTT
TRBD2	TRBV7-8	TRBJ2-3	few	CASSLVASGGHTDTQYF	TGTGCCAGCAGCTTAGTGGCTAGCGGGGGGCACACAGATACGCAGTATTTT
TRBD2	TRBV30	TRBJ2-2	many	CAWSVGAGVLSGELFF	TGTGCCTGGAGTGTCGGGGCGGGAGTTCTCAGCGGGGAGCTGTTTTTT
-	TRBV5-6	TRBJ1-2	many	CASSFGPGMDYGYTF	TGTGCCAGCAGCTTTGGTCCGGGTATGGACTATGGCTACACCTTC
-	TRBV7-2	TRBJ2-2	many	CASRVMGELFF	TGTGCCAGCAGAGTAATGGGGGAGCTGTTTTTT
TRBD1	TRBV6-5	TRBJ2-2	-	CASKRDSLNTGELFF	TGTGCCAGCAAAAGGGACAGCTTGAACACCGGGGAGCTGTTTTTT
TRBD1	TRBV7-3	TRBJ2-3	many	CASSLTRNRGDTQYF	TGTGCCAGCAGCTTAACCCGTAACAGGGGGGATACGCAGTATTTT
-	TRBV11-2	TRBJ1-5	-	CASSLGSHRSGPQHF	TGTGCCAGCAGCTTGGGGTCGCACCGGTCGGGGCCCCAGCATTTT
-	TRBV7-8	TRBJ2-1	few	CASSWPGLGENEQFF	TGTGCCAGCAGCTGGCCAGGACTGGGGGAGAATGAGCAGTTCTTC
-	TRBV7-2	TRBJ1-6	many	CASSQTGTYNSPLHF	TGTGCCAGCAGCCAAACCGGGACGTATAATTCACCCCTCCACTTT
-	TRBV20-1	TRBJ2-5	once	CSARLVPQETQYF	TGCAGTGCTAGACTAGTCCCCCAAGAGACCCAGTACTTC
-	TRBV5-6	TRBJ1-2	few	CASSLGGSGYTF	TGTGCCAGCAGCTTGGGGGGCTCTGGCTACACCTTC
TRBD1	TRBV5-1	TRBJ2-7	-	CASSLRGQGKEQYF	TGCGCCAGCAGCTTAAGGGGACAGGGTAAAGAGCAGTACTTC
-	TRBV11-2	TRBJ2-7	few	CASSLVAGTTYEQYF	TGTGCCAGCAGCTTGGTGGCCGGGACAACTTACGAGCAGTACTTC
-	TRBV5-4	TRBJ2-5	-	CASSPDWSQETQYF	TGTGCCAGCAGCCCCGACTGGTCCCAAGAGACCCAGTACTTC
-	TRBV3-1	TRBJ2-7	few	CASSQVTPYEQYF	TGTGCCAGCAGCCAGGTAACACCCTACGAGCAGTACTTC
-	TRBV20-1	TRBJ2-2	many	CSARELSGTGELFF	TGCAGTGCTAGAGAGCTGAGTGGCACCGGGGAGCTGTTTTTT